These T cell receptor beta chains were read from a single sample in a study of T cells in tumors after PD-1 blockade. Here immunoSEQ multiplex PCR was the method, and the copy in TCRdb shows in-frame clones only, minus some. This repertoire shows around 46,000 clones, roughly three quarters found once; its top ten account for around 17%. The input for sequencing was PBMCs, taken before anti-PD-1 treatment. The receptor set was obtained from a human donor with basal cell carcinoma. CDR3s include the opening cysteine and the closing phenylalanine or tryptophan. The order of the fields is J gene, D gene, CDR3 length, V gene, CDR3 protein. D genes are given only for firm matches.

J: TRBJ2-7
D: .
length: 15
V: TRBV28
CDR3: CASSPLRGRSYEQYF

J: TRBJ1-1
D: .
length: 14
V: TRBV30
CDR3: CAWSAGRLNTEAFF

J: TRBJ1-2
D: TRBD1
length: 12
V: TRBV3-1/TRBV3-2
CDR3: CASSHEGTGNTF

J: TRBJ2-1
D: .
length: 11
V: TRBV12-3/TRBV12-4
CDR3: CASRRESQQFF

J: TRBJ1-5
D: .
length: 15
V: TRBV2
CDR3: CASSEDRASNQPQHF

J: TRBJ2-1
D: .
length: 11
V: TRBV15
CDR3: CATSRDRVQFF

J: TRBJ2-2
D: TRBD1
length: 16
V: TRBV5-5
CDR3: CASSPTGAGNTGELFF

J: TRBJ2-1
D: .
length: 15
V: TRBV5-1
CDR3: CASSSRGLLGDEQFF

J: TRBJ1-1
D: .
length: 15
V: TRBV9
CDR3: CASSGAQDMNTEAFF

J: TRBJ1-1
D: .
length: 12
V: TRBV6-5
CDR3: CASRLLGTEAFF

J: TRBJ1-2
D: .
length: 12
V: TRBV30
CDR3: CAWSVRLEGYTF

J: TRBJ1-1
D: .
length: 12
V: TRBV28
CDR3: CASSLRSPEAFF

J: TRBJ2-7
D: TRBD2
length: 15
V: TRBV7-2
CDR3: CASSLGPAGSHEQYF

J: TRBJ1-5
D: .
length: 16
V: TRBV10-1
CDR3: CASSEWGLNPNQPQHF

J: TRBJ1-1
D: .
length: 16
V: TRBV13
CDR3: CASSSSPRDGNTEAFF

J: TRBJ2-2
D: TRBD1
length: 16
V: TRBV9
CDR3: CASSVKSGGNTGELFF

J: TRBJ2-5
D: .
length: 15
V: TRBV3-1/TRBV3-2
CDR3: CASSQEGSSRGTQYF

J: TRBJ1-2
D: .
length: 16
V: TRBV28
CDR3: CASSLYQVDRLYGYTF

J: TRBJ2-1
D: TRBD2
length: 14
V: TRBV19
CDR3: CASSLAGAWDEQFF

J: TRBJ2-1
D: .
length: 15
V: TRBV18
CDR3: CASSPPARDYNEQFF

J: TRBJ1-5
D: .
length: 15
V: TRBV5-1
CDR3: CASSSDGRTDQPQHF

J: TRBJ1-2
D: TRBD1
length: 14
V: TRBV19
CDR3: CASNPSDRPWGYTF

J: TRBJ2-1
D: TRBD2
length: 15
V: TRBV7-2
CDR3: CASSLGGGGAIEQFF

J: TRBJ2-7
D: TRBD2
length: 14
V: TRBV2
CDR3: CASSEASGRDEQYF

J: TRBJ1-2
D: .
length: 13
V: TRBV6-5
CDR3: CASSYGWNYGYTF

J: TRBJ2-1
D: TRBD2
length: 15
V: TRBV7-2
CDR3: CASSNKRDSYNEQFF

J: TRBJ2-3
D: TRBD2
length: 17
V: TRBV29-1
CDR3: CSVGTSGSRTSTDTQYF

J: TRBJ1-1
D: .
length: 17
V: TRBV5-1
CDR3: CASSLAGREAGGTEAFF

J: TRBJ1-6
D: .
length: 13
V: TRBV18
CDR3: CASSQSGIPPLHF

J: TRBJ2-2
D: TRBD1
length: 16
V: TRBV5-1
CDR3: CASSLGRGLVTGELFF

J: TRBJ1-2
D: TRBD1
length: 16
V: TRBV3-1/TRBV3-2
CDR3: CASSRFRQGSNYGYTF

J: TRBJ2-7
D: TRBD1
length: 14
V: TRBV2
CDR3: CASSPGTAPYEQYF

J: TRBJ1-1
D: .
length: 13
V: TRBV19
CDR3: CASSLRGGTEAFF

J: TRBJ2-1
D: .
length: 14
V: TRBV20-1
CDR3: CSASATQRYNEQFF

J: TRBJ1-6
D: .
length: 13
V: TRBV12-3/TRBV12-4
CDR3: CASSLNPASPLHF

J: TRBJ2-7
D: .
length: 15
V: TRBV7-9
CDR3: CASSLVRPVSNEQYF

J: TRBJ2-3
D: TRBD2
length: 14
V: TRBV20-1
CDR3: CSASGGRAGDTQYF

J: TRBJ1-6
D: .
length: 14
V: TRBV28
CDR3: CASSLGRGNSPLHF

J: TRBJ2-5
D: .
length: 15
V: TRBV7-3
CDR3: CASSWGTTQGETQYF

J: TRBJ1-5
D: .
length: 13
V: TRBV5-1
CDR3: CASSEGPGQPQHF

J: TRBJ1-5
D: .
length: 15
V: TRBV24-1
CDR3: CATRPGGGSNQPQHF

J: TRBJ1-2
D: .
length: 14
V: TRBV20-1
CDR3: CSASWQFANYGYTF

J: TRBJ1-5
D: .
length: 14
V: TRBV15
CDR3: CATSNGQDNQPQHF

J: TRBJ1-2
D: TRBD1
length: 16
V: TRBV9
CDR3: CASSVESDRGTYGYTF

J: TRBJ1-1
D: .
length: 14
V: TRBV7-2
CDR3: CASSTRTGDTEAFF

J: TRBJ2-7
D: TRBD1
length: 13
V: TRBV30
CDR3: CAWSVGRGYEQYF

J: TRBJ1-6
D: .
length: 13
V: TRBV10-1
CDR3: CASSRPGDSPLHF